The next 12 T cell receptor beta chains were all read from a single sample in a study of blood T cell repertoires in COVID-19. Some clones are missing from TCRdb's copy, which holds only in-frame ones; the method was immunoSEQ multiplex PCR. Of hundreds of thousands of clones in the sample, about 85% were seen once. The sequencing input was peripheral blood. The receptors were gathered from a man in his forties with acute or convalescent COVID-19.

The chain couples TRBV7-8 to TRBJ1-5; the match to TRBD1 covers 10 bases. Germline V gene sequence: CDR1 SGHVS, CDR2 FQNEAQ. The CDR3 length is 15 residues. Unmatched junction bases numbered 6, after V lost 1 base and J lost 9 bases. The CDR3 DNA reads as TGTGCCAGCAGCTTAGAGAGGACAGGGGGTGTGCCCCAGCATTTT. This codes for CASSLERTGGVPQHF.

DNA of the CDR3: TGTGCCAGTAGCCGCAGGGGCGTTACAGAGCAGTACTTC. Translating gives CASSRRGVTEQYF. This chain connects TRBV19 to TRBJ2-7, with a tentative D call TRBD1 (6 bases). The CDR3 has 13 residues. CDR1 LNHDA and CDR2 SQIVND come from the germline V gene (reference sequence). Trimming took off 6 bases at V and 7 bases at J, with 16 bases between the two ends.

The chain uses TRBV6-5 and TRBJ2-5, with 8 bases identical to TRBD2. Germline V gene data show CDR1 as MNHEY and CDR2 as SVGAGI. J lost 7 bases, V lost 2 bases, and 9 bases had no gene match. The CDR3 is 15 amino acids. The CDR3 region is CASSYGPGGQATQYF. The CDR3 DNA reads TGTGCCAGCAGTTACGGTCCGGGAGGGCAGGCGACCCAGTACTTC.

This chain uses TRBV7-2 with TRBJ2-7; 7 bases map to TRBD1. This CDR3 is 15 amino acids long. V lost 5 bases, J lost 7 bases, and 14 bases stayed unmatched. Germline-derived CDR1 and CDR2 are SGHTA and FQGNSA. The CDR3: CASSNTGVLTLEQYF. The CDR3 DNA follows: TGTGCCAGCAGCAACACAGGGGTTCTGACTTTGGAGCAGTACTTC.

CDR3 nucleotide sequence: TGTGCCAGTAGTGGCCGGGACAGGGATCAAGAGACCCAGTACTTC. It encodes CASSGRDRDQETQYF. V is TRBV19 and J is TRBJ2-5; 9 bases agree with TRBD1. The V gene end was trimmed by 5 bases and the J gene end by 2 bases; junction bases not matched to a gene: 6. CDR3 size: 15 residues. Germline lookup yields CDR1 LNHDA and CDR2 SQIVND (reference sequence).

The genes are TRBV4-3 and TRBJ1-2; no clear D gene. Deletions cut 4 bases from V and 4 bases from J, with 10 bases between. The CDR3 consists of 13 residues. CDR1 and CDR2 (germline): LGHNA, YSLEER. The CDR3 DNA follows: TGCGCCAGCAGCCCCGCGGGTGGCTATGGCTACACCTTC. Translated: CASSPAGGYGYTF.

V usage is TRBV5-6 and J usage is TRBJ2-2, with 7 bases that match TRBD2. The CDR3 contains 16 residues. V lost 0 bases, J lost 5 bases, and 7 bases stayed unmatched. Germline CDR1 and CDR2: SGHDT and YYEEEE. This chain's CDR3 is CASSLAASGGTGELFF. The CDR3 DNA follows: TGTGCCAGCAGCTTGGCGGCTAGCGGAGGAACCGGGGAGCTGTTTTTT.

The CDR3 sequence is CASSLGQMISYNEQFF. The CDR3 bases are TGTGCCAGCAGTCTCGGACAGATGATCTCCTACAATGAGCAGTTCTTC. The rearrangement links TRBV28 to TRBJ2-1; TRBD1 might be the D (6 bases). Trimming left V 5 bases short and J 0 bases short, with 14 bases between. CDR3 length equals 16 residues. Germline assignment: CDR1 MDHEN and CDR2 SYDVKM.

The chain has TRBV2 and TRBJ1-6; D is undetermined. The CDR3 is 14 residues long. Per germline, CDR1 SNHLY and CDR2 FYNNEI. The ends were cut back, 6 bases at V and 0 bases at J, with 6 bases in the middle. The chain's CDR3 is CASSSGSYNSPLHF. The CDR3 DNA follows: TGTGCCAGCAGCAGCGGCTCCTATAATTCACCCCTCCACTTT.

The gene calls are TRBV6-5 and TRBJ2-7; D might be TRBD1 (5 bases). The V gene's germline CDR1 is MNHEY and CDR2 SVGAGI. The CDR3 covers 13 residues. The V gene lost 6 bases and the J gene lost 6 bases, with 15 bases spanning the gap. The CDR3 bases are TGTGCCAGCAGCCCACAGGTTTGGGGCGAGCAGTACTTC. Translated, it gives CASSPQVWGEQYF.

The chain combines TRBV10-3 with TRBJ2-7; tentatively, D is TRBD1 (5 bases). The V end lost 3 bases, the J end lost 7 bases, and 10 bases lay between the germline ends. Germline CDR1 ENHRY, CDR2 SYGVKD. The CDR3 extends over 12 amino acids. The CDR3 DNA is TGTGCCATCAGTGATAGGGCAGGGGAGCAGTACTTC. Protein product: CAISDRAGEQYF.

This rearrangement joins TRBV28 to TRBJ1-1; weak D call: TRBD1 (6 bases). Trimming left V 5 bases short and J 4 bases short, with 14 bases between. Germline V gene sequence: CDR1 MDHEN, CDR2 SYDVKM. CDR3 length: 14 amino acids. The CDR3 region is CASSLQGVITEAFF. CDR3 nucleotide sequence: TGTGCCAGCAGTCTACAGGGAGTAATCACTGAAGCTTTCTTT.